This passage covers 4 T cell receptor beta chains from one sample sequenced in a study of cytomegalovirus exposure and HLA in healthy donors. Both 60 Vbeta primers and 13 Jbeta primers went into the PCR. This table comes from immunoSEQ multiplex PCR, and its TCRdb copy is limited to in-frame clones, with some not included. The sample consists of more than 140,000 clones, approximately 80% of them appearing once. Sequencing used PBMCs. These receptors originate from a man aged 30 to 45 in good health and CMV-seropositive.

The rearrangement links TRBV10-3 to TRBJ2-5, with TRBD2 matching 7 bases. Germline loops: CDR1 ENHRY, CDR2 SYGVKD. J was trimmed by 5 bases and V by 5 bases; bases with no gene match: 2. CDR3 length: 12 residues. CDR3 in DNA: TGTGCCATCAGTCTTAGCGGGGAGACCCAGTACTTC. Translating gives CAISLSGETQYF.

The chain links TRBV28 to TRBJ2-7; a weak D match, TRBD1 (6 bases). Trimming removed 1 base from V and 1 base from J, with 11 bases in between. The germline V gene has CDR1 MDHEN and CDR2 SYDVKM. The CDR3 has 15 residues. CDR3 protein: CASSLYRDTSYEQYF. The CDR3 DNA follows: TGTGCCAGCAGTTTATACAGGGACACATCCTACGAGCAGTACTTC. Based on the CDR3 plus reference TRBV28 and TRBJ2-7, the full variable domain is DVKVTQSSRYLVKRTGEKVFLECVQDMDHENMFWYRQDPGLGLRLIYFSYDVKMKEKGDIPEGYSVSREKKERFSLILESASTNQTSMYLCASSLYRDTSYEQYFGPGTRLTVT.

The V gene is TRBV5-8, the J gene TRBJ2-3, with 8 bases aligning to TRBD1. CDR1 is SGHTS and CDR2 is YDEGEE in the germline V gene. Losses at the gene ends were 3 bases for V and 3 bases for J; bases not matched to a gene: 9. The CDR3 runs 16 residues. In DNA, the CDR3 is TGTGCCAGCAGCTCCTATCAGGGGGCGCGGACAGATACGCAGTATTTT. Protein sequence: CASSSYQGARTDTQYF. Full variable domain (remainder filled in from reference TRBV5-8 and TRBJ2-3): EAGVTQSPTHLIKTRGQQATLRCSPISGHTSVYWYQQALGLGLQFLLWYDEGEERNRGNFPPRFSGRQFPNYSSELNVNALELEDSALYLCASSSYQGARTDTQYFGPGTRLTVL.

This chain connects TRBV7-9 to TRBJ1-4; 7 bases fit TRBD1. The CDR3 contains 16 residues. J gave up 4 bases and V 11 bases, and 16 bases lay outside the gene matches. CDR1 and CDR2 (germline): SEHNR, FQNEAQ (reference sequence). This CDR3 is CAGRSSHTGVNEKLFF. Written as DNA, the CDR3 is TGTGCCGGACGATCGTCTCATACAGGGGTTAATGAAAAACTGTTTTTT.